A selection of T cell receptor beta chains follows, all from one sample in a study of blood T cell repertoires in COVID-19. Produced via immunoSEQ multiplex PCR; TCRdb's table is partial and in-frame only. The data contain under 250,000 clones, around nine tenths of them seen just once; the ten biggest clones take up 1.5% to 2%. Sequencing was carried out using peripheral blood. These receptors all stem from a woman in her fifties or sixties who had recovered from COVID-19. Both conserved end residues are part of each CDR3. Fields, in order: D gene, V gene, clone size, J gene, CDR3 length, CDR3 DNA, CDR3 protein. The D gene is left open where the match is weak. Clone size is given for some rows only: seen once, a few or many times, or a class if the clone is expanded.

>-|TRBV7-2|few|TRBJ1-1|13
TGTGCCAGCAGCTTATCGGGGTGGACTGAAGCTTTCTTT
CASSLSGWTEAFF
>-|TRBV6-1|-|TRBJ1-1|17
TGTGCCAGCAGTGATTGGGGGCGCGGGTCGGGGAACACTGAAGCTTTCTTT
CASSDWGRGSGNTEAFF
>-|TRBV5-4|-|TRBJ2-2|16
TGTGCCAGCAGCTTGTTAGGGGACTCGAACACCGGGGAGCTGTTTTTT
CASSLLGDSNTGELFF
>TRBD2|TRBV3-1/TRBV3-2|-|TRBJ2-1|14
TGTGCCAGCAGGAATAGCGGGGGGGTCAATGAGCAGTTCTTC
CASRNSGGVNEQFF
>-|TRBV5-4|-|TRBJ1-1|14
TGTGCCAGCAGCTTGGCCAGGCCGAACACTGAAGCTTTCTTT
CASSLARPNTEAFF
>-|TRBV24-1|-|TRBJ2-1|15
TGTGCCACCAGTGATTTTGACAGGAAAGACAATGAGCAGTTCTTC
CATSDFDRKDNEQFF
>TRBD1|TRBV6-5|-|TRBJ2-7|15
TGTGCCAGCAGTAGGACGACGACAGGGGTAGGCGAGCAGTACTTC
CASSRTTTGVGEQYF
>TRBD1|TRBV28|once|TRBJ1-2|17
TGTGCCAGCAGTTCCTCCGGGACAGGGGGGACTAACTATGGCTACACCTTC
CASSSSGTGGTNYGYTF
>TRBD1|TRBV3-1/TRBV3-2|-|TRBJ1-2|13
TGTGCCAGCAGCCAGGGGACAGGATATGGCTACACCTTC
CASSQGTGYGYTF
>TRBD2|TRBV9|-|TRBJ2-5|17
TGTGCCAGCAGCCTCTCCCCCCTGACTAGCGGCCAAGAGACCCAGTACTTC
CASSLSPLTSGQETQYF
>TRBD2|TRBV11-3|-|TRBJ2-1|13
TGTGCCAGCAGCCCAGGGCGGGGGGTGGCGCAGTTCTTC
CASSPGRGVAQFF
>TRBD2|TRBV28|-|TRBJ2-7|15
TGTGCCAGCACCCACGCGGGGGGCCCTAAATACGAGCAGTACTTC
CASTHAGGPKYEQYF
>TRBD1|TRBV12-5|-|TRBJ1-2|17
TGTGCTAGTGGTTTGGGGGGACAGGGACCAGCTAACTATGGCTACACCTTC
CASGLGGQGPANYGYTF
>-|TRBV18|-|TRBJ2-7|15
TGTGCCAGCTCACCACCGGGCAGGGTTATCTACGAGCAGTACTTC
CASSPPGRVIYEQYF
>-|TRBV27|-|TRBJ2-7|15
TGTGCCAGCAGTTTAAAGGGGTGGTTTGGCCACGAGCAGTACTTC
CASSLKGWFGHEQYF
>TRBD1|TRBV7-9|once|TRBJ2-7|14
TGTGCCAGCAGCCCAATCAGGGGGACCTACGAGCAGTACTTC
CASSPIRGTYEQYF